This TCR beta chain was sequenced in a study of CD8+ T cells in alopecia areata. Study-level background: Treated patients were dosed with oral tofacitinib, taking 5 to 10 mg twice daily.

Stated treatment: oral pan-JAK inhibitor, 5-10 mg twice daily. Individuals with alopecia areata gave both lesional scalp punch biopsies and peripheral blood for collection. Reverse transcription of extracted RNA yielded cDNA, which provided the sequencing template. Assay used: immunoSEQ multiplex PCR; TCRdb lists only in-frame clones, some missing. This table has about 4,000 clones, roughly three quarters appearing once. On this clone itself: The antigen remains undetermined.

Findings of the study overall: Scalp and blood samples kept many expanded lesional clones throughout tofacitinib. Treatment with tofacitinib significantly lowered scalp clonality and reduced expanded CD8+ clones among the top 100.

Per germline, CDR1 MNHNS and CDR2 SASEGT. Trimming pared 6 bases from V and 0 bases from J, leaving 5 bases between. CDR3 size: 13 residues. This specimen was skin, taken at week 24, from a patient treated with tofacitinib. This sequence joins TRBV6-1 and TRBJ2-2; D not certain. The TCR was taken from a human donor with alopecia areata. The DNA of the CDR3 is TGTGCCAGCAGGGTAACGAACACCGGGGAGCTGTTTTTT. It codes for CASRVTNTGELFF.